This is a list of T cell receptor beta chains from one sample in a study of shared clonotypes between healthy human individuals. Sequencing was performed with immunoSEQ multiplex PCR; in TCRdb, only in-frame clones are kept and a portion is missing. The repertoire holds 660,000 or so clones, with around 96% as singletons. Sequencing was done on a sample of naive CD8+ T cells sorted from blood. These receptors all come from a woman aged 30 to 39 in good health. CDR3s include the opening cysteine and the closing phenylalanine or tryptophan. A D gene is named only where the DNA matches it firmly. Clone size, where shown, is once, few, many, or a class for clones that have expanded.

V	D	length	J	size	CDR3	DNA
TRBV28	-	14	TRBJ2-7	-	CASSLPGTQYEQYF	TGTGCCAGCAGTTTACCCGGGACTCAGTACGAGCAGTACTTC
TRBV27	TRBD2	16	TRBJ2-1	-	CASSLTLAGAWDEQFF	TGTGCCAGCAGTTTAACTTTAGCGGGAGCTTGGGATGAGCAGTTCTTC
TRBV29-1	-	14	TRBJ1-1	-	CSVEPGGRGTEAFF	TGCAGCGTTGAACCGGGGGGCAGGGGCACTGAAGCTTTCTTT
TRBV5-1	TRBD1	15	TRBJ2-5	-	CASSLVGTAQETQYF	TGCGCCAGCAGCTTGGTCGGGACAGCCCAAGAGACCCAGTACTTC
TRBV5-5	-	14	TRBJ2-7	-	CASSGGRTPYEQYF	TGTGCCAGCAGCGGGGGGCGGACCCCCTACGAGCAGTACTTC
TRBV15	-	14	TRBJ2-5	-	CATSRRGRVETQYF	TGTGCCACCAGCAGGCGGGGTCGGGTTGAGACCCAGTACTTC
TRBV4-1	-	12	TRBJ2-2	-	CASSQVTGELFF	TGCGCCAGCAGCCAAGTGACCGGGGAGCTGTTTTTT
TRBV7-9	TRBD1	14	TRBJ1-2	-	CASSQGDRVYGYTF	TGTGCCAGCAGCCAAGGGGACAGGGTCTATGGCTACACCTTC
TRBV10-3	TRBD2	17	TRBJ2-7	-	CAISESLLAGPSYEQYF	TGTGCCATCAGTGAGTCCTTACTAGCGGGGCCATCCTACGAGCAGTACTTC
TRBV9	-	16	TRBJ2-1	-	CASSDSAGSSYNEQFF	TGTGCCAGCAGCGATTCAGCTGGGAGCTCCTACAATGAGCAGTTCTTC
TRBV5-4	TRBD1	14	TRBJ2-5	-	CASSPGQGQETQYF	TGTGCCAGCAGCCCGGGACAGGGGCAAGAGACCCAGTACTTC
TRBV7-7	-	14	TRBJ2-7	-	CASSINSGGYEQYF	TGTGCCAGCAGCATCAACTCGGGCGGCTACGAGCAGTACTTC
TRBV10-3	-	14	TRBJ1-2	-	CAISDLGPGYGYTF	TGTGCCATCAGTGATTTGGGACCCGGGTATGGCTACACCTTC
TRBV19	-	13	TRBJ1-1	once	CASSMGLNTGAFF	TGTGCCAGTAGTATGGGTCTCAATACGGGAGCTTTCTTT
TRBV5-8	TRBD1	17	TRBJ2-7	-	CASSLSSPGTGYFEQYF	TGTGCCAGCAGCTTGAGTTCACCGGGGACAGGGTACTTCGAGCAGTACTTC
TRBV28	-	14	TRBJ1-2	-	CASSFDGIYYGYTF	TGTGCCAGCAGTTTCGACGGCATCTACTATGGCTACACCTTC
TRBV21-1	-	15	TRBJ1-1	-	CASSKGAELNTEAFF	TGTGCCAGCAGCAAAGGTGCGGAGTTGAACACTGAAGCTTTCTTT
TRBV2	-	14	TRBJ2-3	-	CASSEHRNADTQYF	TGTGCCAGCAGTGAGCACAGGAACGCAGATACGCAGTATTTT
TRBV13	-	17	TRBJ2-2	-	CASSLESGDNNTGELFF	TGTGCCAGCAGCTTAGAGAGCGGTGACAATAACACCGGGGAGCTGTTTTTT
TRBV2	-	16	TRBJ2-7	-	CASSEGWAWSSYEQYF	TGTGCCAGCAGTGAAGGGTGGGCCTGGAGCTCCTACGAGCAGTACTTC
TRBV7-9	TRBD2	13	TRBJ2-5	-	CASTLALQETQYF	TGTGCCAGCACACTAGCGCTACAAGAGACCCAGTACTTC
TRBV15	-	15	TRBJ2-1	-	CATEPAGPSYNEQFF	TGTGCCACCGAACCCGCGGGACCCTCCTACAATGAGCAGTTCTTC
TRBV27	-	14	TRBJ1-1	-	CASRTGGSRTEAFF	TGTGCCAGCAGGACGGGAGGGTCGCGCACTGAAGCTTTCTTT
TRBV10-2	-	14	TRBJ2-5	-	CASSPRGVLETQYF	TGCGCCAGTTCCCCAAGAGGGGTTTTGGAGACCCAGTACTTC
TRBV27	TRBD1	15	TRBJ2-7	once	CASSGQGRGSYEQYF	TGTGCCAGCAGTGGACAGGGCAGGGGCTCCTACGAGCAGTACTTC
TRBV27	TRBD1	14	TRBJ2-7	once	CASSHKDRGYEQYF	TGTGCCAGCAGCCACAAGGACAGGGGCTACGAGCAGTACTTC
TRBV5-4	TRBD1	16	TRBJ1-2	-	CASSTDRGPYGGSYTF	TGTGCCAGCAGCACGGACAGGGGCCCATACGGGGGTAGCTACACCTTC
TRBV9	-	18	TRBJ2-6	-	CASSVASGYFSGANVLTF	TGTGCCAGCAGCGTAGCTAGTGGGTATTTCTCTGGGGCCAACGTCCTGACTTTC
TRBV28	-	14	TRBJ1-3	once	CASSQGGRGNTIYF	TGTGCCAGCAGCCAAGGGGGTCGAGGAAACACCATATATTTT
TRBV28	TRBD2	18	TRBJ2-1	-	CASRITSGIKTSYNEQFF	TGTGCCAGCAGGATAACTAGCGGGATTAAGACGTCCTACAATGAGCAGTTCTTC
TRBV5-7	TRBD1	16	TRBJ2-7	once	CASSQPTRTGKYEQYF	TGTGCCAGCAGCCAACCAACCAGGACAGGGAAATACGAGCAGTACTTC
TRBV28	-	11	TRBJ2-5	-	CASSYQRTQYF	TGTGCCAGCAGTTACCAGCGTACCCAGTACTTC
TRBV11-2	-	17	TRBJ2-4	-	CASSLFPGQRGKNIQYF	TGTGCCAGCAGCTTATTCCCAGGACAAAGGGGCAAAAACATTCAGTACTTC
TRBV5-1	TRBD2	15	TRBJ2-7	-	CASSSIAGAADEQYF	TGCGCCAGCAGCTCGATAGCGGGAGCGGCTGACGAGCAGTACTTC
TRBV2	TRBD2	19	TRBJ2-3	-	CASSETLAGALSLTDTQYF	TGTGCCAGCAGTGAAACCCTAGCGGGAGCTCTGAGTCTCACAGATACGCAGTATTTT
TRBV5-4	TRBD2	19	TRBJ2-1	-	CASSPLLAGGHVPYNEQFF	TGTGCCAGCAGCCCGCTTCTAGCGGGAGGCCACGTACCCTACAATGAGCAGTTCTTC
TRBV14	-	16	TRBJ2-2	-	CASSQDVYGGTGELFF	TGTGCCAGCAGCCAAGACGTCTATGGGGGCACCGGGGAGCTGTTTTTT
TRBV27	-	13	TRBJ2-7	-	CASSFFPQYEQYF	TGTGCCAGCAGTTTCTTTCCCCAGTACGAGCAGTACTTC
TRBV27	-	11	TRBJ2-7	-	CASSSRVEQYF	TGTGCCAGCAGTTCCAGGGTGGAGCAGTACTTC
TRBV6-1	TRBD1	17	TRBJ1-3	-	CASSANLLTGVGNTIYF	TGTGCCAGCAGTGCCAATCTCCTGACAGGGGTAGGAAACACCATATATTTT
TRBV11-2	TRBD1	13	TRBJ1-5	-	CASSLTGEKPQHF	TGTGCCAGCAGCCTAACAGGGGAGAAGCCCCAGCATTTT
TRBV7-9	-	14	TRBJ2-5	once	CASSLSAGEETQYF	TGTGCCAGCAGCTTATCGGCAGGAGAAGAGACCCAGTACTTC
TRBV4-2	-	16	TRBJ2-7	-	CASSREGGSESFEQYF	TGTGCCAGCAGCCGAGAGGGGGGGAGCGAGTCTTTCGAGCAGTACTTC
TRBV13	-	11	TRBJ2-7	-	CASSLSHEQYF	TGTGCCAGCAGCTTAAGTCACGAGCAGTACTTC
TRBV7-9	TRBD1	13	TRBJ1-1	-	CASSLEQGTEAFF	TGTGCCAGCAGCTTGGAACAGGGGACTGAAGCTTTCTTT
TRBV4-1	TRBD2	19	TRBJ2-3	-	CASSQVYTSGNSSTDTQYF	TGCGCCAGCAGCCAAGTATATACTAGCGGAAATTCTAGCACAGATACGCAGTATTTT
TRBV6-1	TRBD2	16	TRBJ2-1	-	CASSGLAGGPPNEQFF	TGTGCCAGCAGTGGGCTAGCGGGAGGGCCTCCCAATGAGCAGTTCTTC
TRBV27	TRBD1	18	TRBJ1-2	-	CASSAVPRLTGKGNGYTF	TGTGCCAGCAGTGCAGTGCCCCGCTTGACAGGGAAGGGGAATGGCTACACCTTC
TRBV4-1	-	14	TRBJ2-2	few	CASSQFWQSGELFF	TGCGCCAGCAGCCAATTTTGGCAATCCGGGGAGCTGTTTTTT
TRBV7-9	-	14	TRBJ1-4	-	CASSLVGGGEKLFF	TGTGCCAGCAGCTTAGTTGGGGGAGGGGAAAAACTGTTTTTT
TRBV5-5	-	14	TRBJ1-5	-	CASSLGYSNQPQHF	TGTGCCAGCAGCTTAGGATATAGCAATCAGCCCCAGCATTTT